The source of this T cell receptor (beta chain) is a study of T-cell memory formation after mild COVID-19. About the study: The study found TCR clusters largely donor specific. Findings and limits, study-wide: CD4+ bias marked clones expanding day 15 to 37, unlike balanced contracting clones. The main location of contracting CD4+ clones was CM and EM, and that of contracting CD8+ clones was EMRA. The pre-infection memory compartment contained some responding clones, suggesting cross-reactive memory joined.

Trimming cost V 5 bases and J 1 base, with 10 bases left between them. CDR1 is SEHNR, CDR2 FQNEAQ, per germline (reference sequence). This CDR3 comprises 14 residues. One entry per CDR3 protein results from TCRdb running MiXCR on the 5' RACE reads. The table has some 410,000 distinct CDR3 sequences, less than 25% seen once; the top ten hold roughly 14%. Comments on this clonotype: Its antigen is still unknown.

The sequencing sample was made of PBMCs or a T cell subset sorted from them (not recorded which). The source of this sequence is an adult woman who had mild COVID-19 (a few samples of this study predate the infection). Cell type and time point are not known. This chain connects TRBV7-9 to TRBJ2-3; no definite D call. CDR3 DNA: TGTGCCAGCAGCCTAAGTCCCCGCACAGATACGCAGTATTTT. It specifies CASSLSPRTDTQYF. Combining the CDR3 with reference TRBV7-9 and TRBJ2-3 gives the whole variable domain DTGVSQNPRHKITKRGQNVTFRCDPISEHNRLYWYRQTLGQGPEFLTYFQNEAQLEKSRLLSDRFSAERPKGSFSTLEIQRTEQGDSAMYLCASSLSPRTDTQYFGPGTRLTVL.